One sample yielded the 2 T cell receptor beta chains listed below, sequenced in a study of Ad26.COV2.S vaccination and SARS-CoV-2 variants. Sample treatment: roughly 19 received Ad26.COV2.S at low or high dose, single or two shots; 5 received placebo; per-sample allocation not given. Repertoires come from day 63 after the first vaccine or placebo injection. Generated by immunoSEQ multiplex PCR, the TCRdb table keeps only in-frame clones and is missing some. The sample yields about 420,000 clones, around nine tenths seen once. The sequences come from peripheral blood, collected in a trial of Ad26.COV2.S vaccine versus placebo. Source of these receptors: a person aged 18 to 65 who received the Ad26.COV2.S COVID-19 vaccine or a placebo.

The rearrangement joins TRBV7-6 to TRBJ2-2; D possibly uses TRBD1 or TRBD2 (5 bases each). Trimming left V 0 bases short and J 8 bases short, with 16 bases between. The CDR3 has 16 amino acids. The germline gives CDR1 SGHVS, CDR2 FNYEAQ. In DNA form, the CDR3 reads TGTGCCAGCAGCTTAGCCGGGACCGTTGTGTGGGGGGAGCTGTTTTTT. Encoded protein: CASSLAGTVVWGELFF.

The chain uses TRBV7-2 and TRBJ2-1; perhaps TRBD1 as D (6 bases). This CDR3 has 15 residues. Germline loops: CDR1 SGHTA, CDR2 FQGNSA. Deletions cut 5 bases from V and 6 bases from J, with 17 bases between. The CDR3 sequence is CASSPWDTQGNEQFF. CDR3 sequence (DNA): TGTGCCAGCAGCCCTTGGGACACACAGGGCAATGAGCAGTTCTTC.